A selection of T cell receptor beta chains follows, all from one sample in a study of neurological immune-mediated disorders. TCRdb itself ran the 5' RACE reads through MiXCR, one entry per CDR3 protein. Of more than 35,000 distinct CDR3 sequences listed, roughly 6.3% are singletons. The sample comprised CD4+ T cells from blood. These receptors originate from a woman aged 40 to 49 in good health. The CDR3 runs from the conserved cysteine through the conserved F or W.

>TRBV5-1
CASSLYGTDTQYF
>TRBV7-2
CASSPWGGTDTQYF
>TRBV20-1
CSARTGSGTDTQYF
>TRBV2
CASSEVRLAVYNEQFF
>TRBV6-2/TRBV6-3
CASSYSRNQPQHF
>TRBV6-2/TRBV6-3
CASSQGFGQPQHF
>TRBV20-1
CSARDKASGMYEQYF
>TRBV11-1
CASSFATGPNYGYTF
>TRBV7-2
CASSLGGVGTDTQYF
>TRBV5-6
CASSLSGADTGELFF
>TRBV4-1
CASSPTGQGDGELFF
>TRBV3-1
CASSPGTSLTGELFF
>TRBV7-2
CASSPHTGTSGNNEQFF
>TRBV15
CATSRGGTQETQYF
>TRBV12-3/TRBV12-4
CASSLSRSPLHF
>TRBV11-2
CASSSGFAPYNEQFF
>TRBV24-1
CATSDPGQGEYGYTF
>TRBV7-9
CASSEQFF
>TRBV2
CASSVHIPYEQYF
>TRBV30
CAWSLTGLNTEAFF
>TRBV20-1
CSANTGLAQPQHF
>TRBV20-1
CSARERGGASRVSTDTQYF
>TRBV5-1
CASTPTSVSGEQYF
>TRBV27
CASSSVSSGRASTDTQYF
>TRBV20-1
CSASILAGGQQYF
>TRBV11-2
CASSPSVGNTEAFF
>TRBV7-9
CASSLGGANTEAFF
>TRBV5-1
CASYPTSGRGEQFF
>TRBV5-1
CASSQGTTGNTIYF
>TRBV5-1
CASSLDEQGSEKLFF
>TRBV12-3/TRBV12-4
CASSFEGELFF
>TRBV7-2
CASSLAASGSKETQYF
>TRBV5-1
CASSFQGGQPQHF
>TRBV19
CASSIQDEGRTEAFF
>TRBV5-5
CASSGWGGQPQHF
>TRBV3-1
CASSQGAYEQYF
>TRBV5-1
CASSGGTGSETQYF
>TRBV20-1
CSARARHNQPQHF
>TRBV20-1
CSARDGAGGINEQFF
>TRBV5-1
CASSLHGQETQYF
>TRBV5-6
CASSGPGLAVAKNIQYF